The 22 T cell receptor beta chains listed next were all sequenced from one sample in a study of blood T cell repertoires in COVID-19. Assay: immunoSEQ multiplex PCR; the TCRdb copy retains only in-frame clones and omits some. The sample contains some 120,000 clones, about 80% of which appear only once. Source material: peripheral blood. Receptors originate from a man aged 70-80 years with active or convalescent COVID-19.

The V gene is TRBV12-5, the J gene TRBJ1-1; D is undetermined. V was clipped by 4 bases and J by 7 bases, with 7 bases between them. In germline, CDR1 is LGHNT, CDR2 FRNRAP. The CDR3 has 11 residues. This chain's CDR3 is CASGSGNEAFF. CDR3 sequence (DNA): TGTGCTAGTGGTTCGGGAAATGAAGCTTTCTTT.

The V gene is TRBV28, the J gene TRBJ1-2; TRBD1 might be the D (5 bases). Between the trimmed V and J ends, which lost 8 bases and 4 bases, there was a span of 14 bases. This CDR3 spans 13 amino acids. CDR1 MDHEN and CDR2 SYDVKM come from the germline V gene. The CDR3 bases are TGTGCCAGCCAAGGGGAAAATAGCTATGGCTACACCTTC. This encodes CASQGENSYGYTF.

This chain links TRBV28 with TRBJ1-1; the D is unclear. The germline V and J ends were trimmed by 1 base and 11 bases, with 14 bases remaining between them. Germline CDR1 reads MDHEN; CDR2 reads SYDVKM. This CDR3 contains 13 residues. The CDR3 region has the DNA TGTGCCAGCAGTTTATCCGGGGTGGGAGGGGCTTTCTTT. Translation gives CASSLSGVGGAFF.

Concerning this clone: Different DNA sequences within this sample yield the same CDR3. CDR3 amino acids: CASSIGGFETQYF. CDR3 bases: TGTGCCAGTAGTATCGGCGGGTTTGAGACCCAGTACTTC. The chain has TRBV19 and TRBJ2-5, with D perhaps matching TRBD2 (5 bases). The germline V and J ends were trimmed by 3 bases and 5 bases, with 10 bases remaining between them. This CDR3 region has 13 residues. Germline CDR1 and CDR2: LNHDA and SQIVND (reference sequence).

The J gene is TRBJ1-4, the V gene TRBV30, with D possibly being TRBD1 (5 bases). CDR3 size: 17 residues. The germline V and J ends were trimmed by 2 bases and 4 bases, with 20 bases remaining between them. Germline loops: CDR1 GTSNPN, CDR2 SVGIG (reference sequence). The CDR3 spells CAWSPTAGWPDNEKLFF. CDR3 nucleotide sequence: TGTGCCTGGAGTCCCACGGCAGGGTGGCCCGATAATGAAAAACTGTTTTTT. The variable domain in full, completed from reference TRBV30 and TRBJ1-4, reads SQTIHQWPATLVQPVGSPLSLECTVEGTSNPNLYWYRQAAGRGLQLLFYSVGIGQISSEVPQNLSASRPQDRQFILSSKKLLLSDSGFYLCAWSPTAGWPDNEKLFFGSGTQLSVL.

The gene calls are TRBV3-1 (or the pseudogene TRBV3-2) and TRBJ1-4, with D tentatively TRBD1 (6 bases). The germline CDR1 and CDR2 sequences are LGHDT and YNNKEL (reference sequence). V lost 0 bases to trimming and J lost 12 bases, with 11 bases between them. This CDR3 has 13 amino acids. In DNA, the CDR3 is TGTGCCAGCAGCCAAGACACAGGGTGGGAACTGTTTTTT. Its translation is CASSQDTGWELFF.

V usage is TRBV2 and J usage is TRBJ2-1; 7 bases fit TRBD1. After removal of 5 bases from V and 5 bases from J, the junction contained 9 bases not matched to a gene. The CDR3 extends over 15 amino acids. Germline V gene sequence: CDR1 SNHLY, CDR2 FYNNEI. The CDR3 protein is CASSPPGDRNNEQFF. CDR3 nucleotides: TGTGCCAGCAGTCCCCCCGGGGACAGAAACAATGAGCAGTTCTTC.

V is TRBV9 and J is TRBJ1-6; D is perhaps TRBD1 (5 bases). The CDR3 spans 13 residues. Looked up from germline, CDR1 is SGDLS and CDR2 is YYNGEE. V was cut by 0 bases and J by 13 bases, with 11 bases left in between. The CDR3 loop is CASSVDRFPPLHF. The DNA of the CDR3 is TGTGCCAGCAGCGTAGACAGGTTTCCTCCCCTCCACTTT.

The chain has TRBV7-2 and TRBJ2-1; 13 nucleotides agree with TRBD2. The V gene end was trimmed by 2 bases and the J gene end by 7 bases; junction bases not matched to a gene: 11. The germline V gene has CDR1 SGHTA and CDR2 FQGNSA. This CDR3 has 18 residues. In nucleotides, the CDR3 is TGTGCCAGCAGCTTAAAAGCCCCCGGACTAGCGGGAGTTAATGAGCAGTTCTTC. This translates into CASSLKAPGLAGVNEQFF.

CDR3 coding DNA: TGCGCCAGCAGCTTACAGGGAACCAACTATGGCTACACCTTC. This gives the protein CASSLQGTNYGYTF. This chain connects TRBV5-1 to TRBJ1-2, with D maybe TRBD1 (6 bases). Trimming stripped 2 bases from V and 2 bases from J, with 10 bases between. CDR1 SGHRS and CDR2 YFSETQ come from the germline V gene. The CDR3 sequence is 14 residues long.

This clone was seen once. The gene calls are TRBV5-1 and TRBJ1-6; 8 bases line up with TRBD1. Trimming cost V 5 bases and J 9 bases; bases outside gene matches: 7. This CDR3 has 14 residues. Germline V lookup: CDR1 SGHRS, CDR2 YFSETQ. CDR3: CASRIDRGFSPLHF. The CDR3 DNA follows: TGCGCCAGCAGGATCGACAGGGGTTTTTCACCCCTCCACTTT. The full variable domain, completed using reference TRBV5-1 and TRBJ1-6, is KAGVTQTPRYLIKTRGQQVTLSCSPISGHRSVSWYQQTPGQGLQFLFEYFSETQRNKGNFPGRFSGRQFSNSRSEMNVSTLELGDSALYLCASRIDRGFSPLHFGNGTRLTVT.

This clone was counted once. As DNA, the CDR3 is TGTGCCAGCAGCTTAACTGTGGGCACGGGCACAGATACGCAGTATTTT. This sequence encodes CASSLTVGTGTDTQYF. The chain uses TRBV7-2 and TRBJ2-3; D unclear. Germline CDR1 SGHTA, CDR2 FQGNSA. V shed 2 bases and J shed 1 base, with 13 bases lying between them. The CDR3 runs to 16 residues.

V usage is TRBV14 and J usage is TRBJ2-5; D is unclear. The CDR3 runs to 14 residues. Trimming removed 1 base at V and 4 bases at J, with 10 bases between. Germline CDR1 SGHDN, CDR2 FVKESK. Here the CDR3 reads CASSQGSGRETQYF. In DNA form, the CDR3 reads TGTGCCAGCAGCCAAGGGTCGGGTCGAGAGACCCAGTACTTC.

The rearrangement uses TRBV27 and TRBJ2-2; D not certain. V lost 2 bases and J 4 bases, leaving 5 bases between the germline ends. Germline CDR1 MNHEY, CDR2 SMNVEV (reference sequence). This CDR3 has 13 residues. The CDR3 DNA sequence: TGTGCCAGCAGTTTAAGGAGCACCGGGGAGCTGTTTTTT. Translation: CASSLRSTGELFF.

The CDR3 DNA sequence: TGTGCCAGTATTAACCGCGCTGAAGCTTTCTTT. This gives the protein CASINRAEAFF. The rearrangement joins TRBV19 to TRBJ1-1; D is undetermined. With 7 bases removed from V and 6 bases from J, the gap between germline ends came to 9 bases. Germline CDR1 LNHDA, CDR2 SQIVND (reference sequence). This CDR3 has 11 residues.

This chain uses TRBV2 with TRBJ1-5; D gene unclear. The CDR3 is 16 amino acids. V dropped 9 bases and J dropped 4 bases, with 22 bases sitting between them. Per germline, CDR1 SNHLY and CDR2 FYNNEI. In DNA, the CDR3 is TGTGCCAGTGTCGGGGATAATGGAGTTGGGAATCAGCCCCAGCATTTT. This sequence encodes CASVGDNGVGNQPQHF.

The chain combines TRBV7-8 with TRBJ2-5; 8 bases line up with TRBD1. The CDR3 runs 16 residues. Germline CDR1 is SGHVS and CDR2 is FQNEAQ. With V trimmed by 5 bases and J by 2 bases, 10 bases remained unmatched. The DNA of the CDR3 is TGTGCCAGCAGCAAATTACAGGGGGTCGCGCAAGAGACCCAGTACTTC. Translation gives CASSKLQGVAQETQYF.

The V call is TRBV30, the J call TRBJ2-7, with 10 bases identical to TRBD2. With 1 base clipped from V and 5 bases from J, the junction kept 8 bases outside the gene matches. This CDR3 region has 15 residues. Germline CDR1 reads GTSNPN; CDR2 reads SVGIG (reference sequence). The CDR3 loop is CAWSGAGGLVDEQYF. The DNA for the CDR3 is TGTGCCTGGAGTGGAGCGGGGGGGCTAGTGGACGAGCAGTACTTC.

The chain employs TRBV11-2 and TRBJ2-7; 7 bases line up with TRBD2. CDR1 SGHAT and CDR2 FQNNGV come from the germline V gene. After removal of 2 bases from V and 6 bases from J, the junction contained 10 bases not matched to a gene. The CDR3 covers 15 residues. CDR3 sequence (DNA): TGTGCCAGCAGCTTACCTCGGGGAGGGCCGGGCGAGCAGTACTTC. Amino acids: CASSLPRGGPGEQYF.

The J gene is TRBJ1-2, the V gene TRBV12-3 or TRBV12-4, with D maybe TRBD1 (5 bases). This CDR3 region has 12 residues. V lost 4 bases to trimming and J lost 6 bases, with 9 bases between them. CDR3 sequence (DNA): TGTGCCAGCAGTTCCTCGACAGATGGCTACACCTTC. This gives the protein CASSSSTDGYTF.

This clone came up once. The rearrangement joins TRBV14 to TRBJ2-3; 7 nucleotides match TRBD1. This CDR3 is built from 15 residues. V shed 4 bases and J 2 bases; nucleotides not matched to a gene: 6. Germline V lookup: CDR1 SGHDN, CDR2 FVKESK. DNA for the CDR3: TGTGCCAGCAGCCCCGGGGACAGACCCACAGATACGCAGTATTTT. This gives the protein CASSPGDRPTDTQYF.

A single count supports this clone. This chain links TRBV10-2 with TRBJ2-2; a possible D gene is TRBD1 (6 bases). Germline CDR1 is WSHSY and CDR2 is SAAADI. The CDR3 is made up of 15 amino acids. V lost 2 bases to trimming and J lost 5 bases, with 12 bases between them. The chain's CDR3 is CASSERQGYTGELFF. CDR3 nucleotide sequence: TGCGCCAGCAGTGAGCGGCAGGGGTATACCGGGGAGCTGTTTTTT.